Shown below are 23 T cell receptor beta chains from a single sample sequenced in a study of blood T cell repertoires in COVID-19. Method: immunoSEQ multiplex PCR; TCRdb's copy keeps in-frame clones and lacks some. The sample carries tens of thousands of clones, 90% recorded once. The sample comprised peripheral blood. These receptors were collected from a woman between 50 and 59 years old in a cohort sampled during active COVID-19.

The chain employs TRBV4-1 and TRBJ1-2; 8 nucleotides agree with TRBD1. The CDR3 is made up of 12 amino acids. Trimming removed 9 bases from V and 8 bases from J; junction bases left unmatched: 8. Per the germline V gene, CDR1 is MGHRA and CDR2 is YSYEKL. The CDR3 spells CASSFGQGGYTF. CDR3 DNA: TGCGCCAGTTCCTTCGGACAGGGCGGCTACACCTTC.

The count of this clone is one. The rearrangement links TRBV29-1 to TRBJ1-4; tentative D call: TRBD1 (6 bases). V was pared by 0 bases and J by 7 bases, with 15 bases between. This CDR3 has 15 residues. Germline V lookup: CDR1 SQVTM, CDR2 ANQGSEA. The CDR3 region is CSVEDGGHASEKLFF. CDR3 DNA: TGCAGCGTTGAAGATGGGGGACACGCGAGTGAAAAACTGTTTTTT.

This chain connects TRBV27 to TRBJ2-7; a possible D gene is TRBD2 (6 bases). The CDR3 has 17 residues. CDR1 and CDR2 from the germline V gene are MNHEY and SMNVEV (reference sequence). V lost 5 bases to trimming and J lost 0 bases, with 20 bases between them. This chain's CDR3 is CASSANSRDSLSYEQYF. CDR3 coding DNA: TGTGCCAGCAGTGCGAACTCCCGGGACTCCCTCTCCTACGAGCAGTACTTC.

V is TRBV7-9 and J is TRBJ2-1; D is uncertain. Germline V gene data show CDR1 as SEHNR and CDR2 as FQNEAQ (reference sequence). The CDR3 consists of 15 residues. V lost 6 bases and J lost 6, with 18 bases in between. CDR3 amino acids: CASSLDHTTSNEQFF. CDR3 sequence (DNA): TGTGCCAGCAGTCTAGACCATACCACCAGCAATGAGCAGTTCTTC. Full variable domain (outside the CDR3, taken from reference TRBV7-9 and TRBJ2-1): DTGVSQNPRHKITKRGQNVTFRCDPISEHNRLYWYRQTLGQGPEFLTYFQNEAQLEKSRLLSDRFSAERPKGSFSTLEIQRTEQGDSAMYLCASSLDHTTSNEQFFGPGTRLTVL.

The gene calls are TRBV14 and TRBJ2-6; 10 bases fit TRBD2. The CDR3 has 23 residues. Germline V gene sequence: CDR1 SGHDN, CDR2 FVKESK. The trim removed 0 bases at V and 0 bases at J, leaving 17 bases unmatched. CDR3: CASSQDPNRQGGLADSGANVLTF. CDR3 coding DNA: TGTGCCAGCAGCCAAGATCCGAACCGACAGGGCGGACTAGCGGACTCTGGGGCCAACGTCCTGACTTTC.

The chain has TRBV6-6 and TRBJ1-2, with D unresolved. This CDR3 region has 12 residues. Germline values: CDR1 MNHNY, CDR2 SVGAGI (reference sequence). Deletions cut 5 bases from V and 8 bases from J, with 12 bases between. The CDR3 sequence is CASSRGVYGYTF. For the CDR3, the DNA is TGTGCCAGCAGTCGGGGAGTCTACGGCTACACCTTC.

This chain links TRBV28 with TRBJ1-2, with a tentative D call TRBD1 (6 bases). Germline V CDR1 and CDR2: MDHEN, SYDVKM. With 9 bases removed from V and 2 bases from J, the gap between germline ends came to 13 bases. CDR3 length: 13 residues. The CDR3 bases are TGTGCCAGTCAAGAGACAGGAAACTATGGCTACACCTTC. Protein sequence: CASQETGNYGYTF.

This clone occurred once. The CDR3 sequence is CASSQGTSRDNEQFF. CDR3 DNA: TGCGCCAGCAGCCAAGGGACTAGCCGAGACAATGAGCAGTTCTTC. The V gene is TRBV4-1, the J gene TRBJ2-1; 8 bases match TRBD2. CDR3 size: 15 residues. Germline V gene lookup returns CDR1 MGHRA and CDR2 YSYEKL. Losses at the gene ends were 1 base for V and 5 bases for J; bases not matched to a gene: 4.

The chain employs TRBV4-2 and TRBJ2-5; 14 bases map to TRBD2. The CDR3 consists of 15 residues. V lost 6 bases to trimming and J lost 3 bases; unmatched junction nucleotides: 3. Germline lookup yields CDR1 LGHNA and CDR2 YNFKEQ. This CDR3 is CASRQGLAGEETQYF. In nucleotides, the CDR3 is TGTGCCAGCAGACAGGGACTAGCGGGAGAAGAGACCCAGTACTTC.

This rearrangement joins TRBV5-5 to TRBJ2-7; no reliable D call. Germline-derived CDR1 and CDR2 are SGHKS and YYEKEE (reference sequence). Trimming removed 0 bases at V and 5 bases at J, with 12 bases between. This CDR3 region has 14 residues. The CDR3 DNA reads TGTGCCAGCAGCTTGGCTAATCGAGGAAACGAGCAGTACTTC. It yields the protein CASSLANRGNEQYF.

V gene TRBV9 combines with J gene TRBJ1-4, with a possible D match to TRBD1 (6 bases). Trimming stripped 4 bases from V and 8 bases from J, with 15 bases between. CDR3 length: 14 amino acids. Per germline, CDR1 SGDLS and CDR2 YYNGEE. CDR3 amino acids: CASSPRSQGEKLFF. The CDR3 bases are TGTGCCAGCAGCCCGAGATCTCAGGGGGAAAAACTGTTTTTT.

This chain links TRBV3-1 (or the pseudogene TRBV3-2) with TRBJ1-5, with 9 bases that match TRBD1. The J segment lost 5 bases and the V segment lost 1 base, leaving 12 bases of the junction unmatched. The germline V gene has CDR1 LGHDT and CDR2 YNNKEL (reference sequence). There are 18 residues in the CDR3. CDR3 in DNA: TGTGCCAGCAGCCAAGGGACAGGGGTGCCGTTGGGTCATCAGCCCCAGCATTTT. Its translation is CASSQGTGVPLGHQPQHF.

J is TRBJ1-6 and V is TRBV2, with 9 nucleotides matching TRBD1. This CDR3 has 14 residues. Per the germline V gene, CDR1 is SNHLY and CDR2 is FYNNEI. The V and J ends lost 10 bases and 9 bases, in that order; junction bases with no gene match: 10. This CDR3 is CATREGQGFSPLHF. The CDR3 DNA follows: TGTGCCACCCGAGAGGGACAGGGATTTTCACCCCTCCACTTT. Variable domain in full (rest from reference TRBV2 and TRBJ1-6): EPEVTQTPSHQVTQMGQEVILRCVPISNHLYFYWYRQILGQKVEFLVSFYNNEISEKSEIFDDQFSVERPDGSNFTLKIRSTKLEDSAMYFCATREGQGFSPLHFGNGTRLTVT.

The chain links TRBV5-4 to TRBJ2-5; 8 nucleotides match TRBD1. The CDR3 runs 14 residues. V lost 4 bases and J lost 4; bases outside the gene matches: 6. The germline CDR1 and CDR2 sequences are SGHNT and YYREEE (reference sequence). The CDR3 nucleotides are TGTGCCAGCAGCCTACAGGGGGTTGTAGAGACCCAGTACTTC. Amino acid sequence: CASSLQGVVETQYF.

The V gene is TRBV24-1, the J gene TRBJ2-5; possibly TRBD1 for D (5 bases). CDR1 and CDR2 from the germline V gene are KGHDR and SFDVKD. Trimming left V 3 bases short and J 1 base short, with 11 bases between. This CDR3 has 15 residues. The CDR3 reads CATSDTQGFQETQYF. The CDR3 nucleotides read TGTGCCACCAGTGATACCCAGGGATTCCAAGAGACCCAGTACTTC.

The chain has TRBV28 and TRBJ1-4, with 7 nucleotides matching TRBD1. The CDR3 covers 15 residues. The germline CDR1 and CDR2 sequences are MDHEN and SYDVKM. J was trimmed by 2 bases and V by 7 bases; bases with no gene match: 7. Written as DNA, the CDR3 is TGTGCCAGCACCCCTCCAGGGGGGACTAATGAAAAACTGTTTTTT. It specifies CASTPPGGTNEKLFF.

The genes are TRBV7-9 and TRBJ2-3; TRBD1 is a possible D gene (5 bases). The V gene's germline CDR1 is SEHNR and CDR2 FQNEAQ (reference sequence). This CDR3 comprises 14 residues. The V gene lost 1 base and the J gene lost 3 bases, with 8 bases spanning the gap. CDR3: CASSLDQGTDTQYF. The CDR3, as DNA: TGTGCCAGCAGCTTAGATCAGGGAACAGATACGCAGTATTTT. The full variable domain, completed using reference TRBV7-9 and TRBJ2-3, is DTGVSQNPRHKITKRGQNVTFRCDPISEHNRLYWYRQTLGQGPEFLTYFQNEAQLEKSRLLSDRFSAERPKGSFSTLEIQRTEQGDSAMYLCASSLDQGTDTQYFGPGTRLTVL.

The genes are TRBV11-3 and TRBJ2-7; 9 bases align to TRBD1. Trimming removed 5 bases from V and 3 bases from J; junction bases left unmatched: 5. In germline, CDR1 is SGHNT, CDR2 YENEEA. The CDR3 is made up of 14 amino acids. CDR3 in DNA: TGTGCCAGCAGCCACGGGGACAGGGACTACGAGCAGTACTTC. This translates into CASSHGDRDYEQYF. The variable domain in full, completed from reference TRBV11-3 and TRBJ2-7, reads EAGVVQSPRYKIIEKKQPVAFWCNPISGHNTLYWYLQNLGQGPELLIRYENEEAVDDSQLPKDRFSAERLKGVDSTLKIQPAELGDSAVYLCASSHGDRDYEQYFGPGTRLTVT.

The rearrangement links TRBV6-5 to TRBJ2-1; 7 positions match TRBD1. CDR1 and CDR2 (germline): MNHEY, SVGAGI. This CDR3 contains 16 residues. V lost 2 bases to trimming and J lost 2 bases; unmatched junction nucleotides: 6. CDR3 nucleotide sequence: TGTGCCAGCAGTTACGCGAAAGGGGGCGCCTACAATGAGCAGTTCTTC. Translated, it gives CASSYAKGGAYNEQFF.

For the CDR3, the DNA is TGTGCCAGCAGCCGCGGGACAGGGTTGAACACTGAAGCTTTCTTT. Residues: CASSRGTGLNTEAFF. The gene calls are TRBV7-2 and TRBJ1-1; 9 positions match TRBD1. Germline V gene data show CDR1 as SGHTA and CDR2 as FQGNSA. V lost 5 bases and J lost 0; bases outside the gene matches: 4. The CDR3 runs 15 residues. The full variable domain, rest sourced from reference TRBV7-2 and TRBJ1-1, is GAGVSQSPSNKVTEKGKDVELRCDPISGHTALYWYRQSLGQGLEFLIYFQGNSAPDKSGLPSDRFSAERTGGSVSTLTIQRTQQEDSAVYLCASSRGTGLNTEAFFGQGTRLTVV.

V and J are TRBV4-2 and TRBJ2-3, with D tentatively TRBD2 (5 bases). In germline, CDR1 is LGHNA, CDR2 YNFKEQ. This CDR3 comprises 16 residues. Trimming cost V 3 bases and J 2 bases, with 15 bases left between them. The CDR3 region has the DNA TGTGCCAGCAGCCAGGGGAAACTAGAAATCACAGATACGCAGTATTTT. This translates into CASSQGKLEITDTQYF.

This chain joins TRBV20-1 and TRBJ2-1, with 7 positions matching TRBD1. V shed 3 bases and J 6 bases; nucleotides not matched to a gene: 11. Germline CDR1 is DFQATT and CDR2 is SNEGSKA (reference sequence). The CDR3 extends over 15 amino acids. The CDR3 reads CSASDPGQHINEQFF. CDR3 coding DNA: TGCAGTGCTAGTGATCCGGGACAGCATATCAATGAGCAGTTCTTC.

This clone was counted a single time. V and J are TRBV10-1 and TRBJ1-1, with 8 nucleotides matching TRBD1. This CDR3 comprises 14 residues. Looked up from germline, CDR1 is WNHNN and CDR2 is SYGVQD (reference sequence). V shed 5 bases and J 0 bases; nucleotides not matched to a gene: 2. DNA for the CDR3: TGCGCCAGCAGTTGGGACAGGTTGAACACTGAAGCTTTCTTT. Its translation is CASSWDRLNTEAFF.